This T cell receptor beta chain was captured in a study of blood T cell repertoires in COVID-19. About the research overall: In each case, the material was cDNA or gDNA derived from T cells, B-cell-depleted T cells, or PBMCs.

This clone was counted once. Assay used: immunoSEQ multiplex PCR; TCRdb lists only in-frame clones, some missing. The data show approximately 87,000 clones, roughly 90% seen once. Germline V gene sequence: CDR1 GTSNPN, CDR2 SVGIG (reference sequence). There are 12 residues in the CDR3. Trimming cost V 8 bases and J 8 bases, with 18 bases left between them. This receptor was taken from a man in his sixties or seventies with active or convalescent COVID-19. The chain couples TRBV30 to TRBJ1-1; D unresolved. Specimen: peripheral blood. CDR3: CATWTDRLEAFF. The CDR3 DNA follows: TGTGCCACCTGGACCGATAGACTAGAAGCTTTCTTT.